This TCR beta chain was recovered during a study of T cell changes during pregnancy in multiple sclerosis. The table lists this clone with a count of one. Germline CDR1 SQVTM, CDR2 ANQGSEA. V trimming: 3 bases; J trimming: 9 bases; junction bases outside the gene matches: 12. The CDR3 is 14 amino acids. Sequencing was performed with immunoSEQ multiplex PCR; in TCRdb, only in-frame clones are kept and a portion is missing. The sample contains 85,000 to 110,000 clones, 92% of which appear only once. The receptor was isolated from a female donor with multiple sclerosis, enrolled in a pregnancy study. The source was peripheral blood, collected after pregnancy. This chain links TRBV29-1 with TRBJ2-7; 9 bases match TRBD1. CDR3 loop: CSVEGGQGPSGQYF. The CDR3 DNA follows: TGCAGCGTTGAGGGGGGACAGGGACCTTCTGGGCAGTACTTC.